This T cell receptor (beta chain) was captured by sequencing in a study of T cell responses to AZD1222 COVID-19 vaccine. General study points: Spike was spanned by vaccine-associated CD4 TCRs, with dominance at 160-218 and 743-854. Baseline antibody screening turned up just six seropositive AZD1222 recipients. The sample set comprised mostly white British donors with more females, and clonal diversity was possibly underestimated. The study found Spike-specific TCR breadth and depth rose after two AZD1222 doses.

On this clone itself: The antigen remains unidentified.

Method: immunoSEQ multiplex PCR; TCRdb's copy keeps in-frame clones and lacks some. Of more than 150,000 clones listed, over 90% are singletons. The germline gives CDR1 SNHLY, CDR2 FYNNEI. This CDR3 spans 14 amino acids. This chain links TRBV2 with TRBJ1-4, with D tentatively TRBD1 (6 bases). Material: peripheral blood, obtained 28 days after the second AZD1222 dose. The TCR was taken from an adult who received the AZD1222 COVID-19 vaccine. The CDR3 is CAPPEGHYNEKLFF. DNA for the CDR3: TGTGCTCCCCCTGAGGGACACTATAATGAAAAACTGTTTTTT.